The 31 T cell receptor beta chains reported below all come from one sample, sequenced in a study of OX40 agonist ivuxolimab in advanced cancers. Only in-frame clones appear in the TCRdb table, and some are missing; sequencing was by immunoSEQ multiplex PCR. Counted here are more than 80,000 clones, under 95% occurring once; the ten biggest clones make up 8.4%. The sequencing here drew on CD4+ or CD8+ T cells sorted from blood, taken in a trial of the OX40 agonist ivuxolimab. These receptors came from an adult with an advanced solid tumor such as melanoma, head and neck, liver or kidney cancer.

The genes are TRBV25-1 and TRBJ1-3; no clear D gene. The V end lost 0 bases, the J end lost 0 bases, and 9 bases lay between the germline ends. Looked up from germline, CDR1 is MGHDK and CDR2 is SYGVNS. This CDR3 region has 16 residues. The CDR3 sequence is CASSEYQETSGNTIYF. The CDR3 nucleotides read TGTGCCAGCAGTGAATACCAGGAGACCTCTGGAAACACCATATATTTT. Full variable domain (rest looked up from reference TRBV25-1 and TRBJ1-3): EADIYQTPRYLVIGTGKKITLECSQTMGHDKMYWYQQDPGMELHLIHYSYGVNSTEKGDLSSESTVSRIRTEHFPLTLESARPSHTSQYLCASSEYQETSGNTIYFGEGSWLTVV.

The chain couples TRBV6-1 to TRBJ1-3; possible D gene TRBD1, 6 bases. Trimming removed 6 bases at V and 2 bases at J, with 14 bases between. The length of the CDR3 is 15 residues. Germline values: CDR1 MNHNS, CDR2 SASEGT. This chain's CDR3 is CASSEGGSTGNTIYF. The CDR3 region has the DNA TGTGCCAGCAGCGAGGGGGGCTCGACTGGAAACACCATATATTTT.

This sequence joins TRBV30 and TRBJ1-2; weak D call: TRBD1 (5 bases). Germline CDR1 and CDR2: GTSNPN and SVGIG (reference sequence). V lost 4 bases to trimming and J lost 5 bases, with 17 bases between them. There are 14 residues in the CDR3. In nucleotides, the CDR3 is TGTGCCTGGATGGGGGACTTTATTTCGTATGGCTACACCTTC. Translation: CAWMGDFISYGYTF.

The CDR3 region is CASSSERTKNIQYF. The CDR3 coding sequence is TGTGCCAGCAGTTCCGAGAGGACCAAAAACATTCAGTACTTC. The rearrangement joins TRBV13 to TRBJ2-4; D gene ambiguous. Germline V gene sequence: CDR1 PRHDT, CDR2 FYEKMQ (reference sequence). The V end was cut by 6 bases, the J end by 2 bases, with 11 bases between. This CDR3 has 14 residues.

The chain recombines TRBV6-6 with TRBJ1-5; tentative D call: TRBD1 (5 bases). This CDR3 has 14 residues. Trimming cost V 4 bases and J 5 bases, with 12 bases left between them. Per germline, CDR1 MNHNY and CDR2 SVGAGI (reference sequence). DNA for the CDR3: TGTGCCAGCAGTTTCACACGGGGCGATCAGCCCCAGCATTTT. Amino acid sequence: CASSFTRGDQPQHF.

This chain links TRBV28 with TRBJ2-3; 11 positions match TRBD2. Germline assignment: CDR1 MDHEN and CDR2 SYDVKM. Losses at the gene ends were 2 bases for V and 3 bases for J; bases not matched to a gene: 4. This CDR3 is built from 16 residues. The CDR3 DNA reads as TGTGCCAGCAGTTTACGGCTAGCGGGGGGAACAGATACGCAGTATTTT. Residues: CASSLRLAGGTDTQYF.

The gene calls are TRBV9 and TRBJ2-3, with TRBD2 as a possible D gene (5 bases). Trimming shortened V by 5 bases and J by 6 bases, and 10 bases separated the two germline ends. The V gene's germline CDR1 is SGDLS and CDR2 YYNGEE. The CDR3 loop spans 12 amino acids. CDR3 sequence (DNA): TGTGCCAGCAGTAGGAGGTCCGATACGCAGTATTTT. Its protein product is CASSRRSDTQYF.

The CDR3: CASSQGSNQPQHF. The CDR3, as DNA: TGTGCCAGCAGCCAAGGGTCGAATCAGCCCCAGCATTTT. The chain couples TRBV14 to TRBJ1-5; D ambiguous. Germline CDR1 reads SGHDN; CDR2 reads FVKESK. V lost 1 base and J 4 bases, leaving 5 bases between the germline ends. This CDR3 has 13 residues. Full variable domain (outside the CDR3, taken from reference TRBV14 and TRBJ1-5): EAGVTQFPSHSVIEKGQTVTLRCDPISGHDNLYWYRRVMGKEIKFLLHFVKESKQDESGMPNNRFLAERTGGTYSTLKVQPAELEDSGVYFCASSQGSNQPQHFGDGTRLSIL.

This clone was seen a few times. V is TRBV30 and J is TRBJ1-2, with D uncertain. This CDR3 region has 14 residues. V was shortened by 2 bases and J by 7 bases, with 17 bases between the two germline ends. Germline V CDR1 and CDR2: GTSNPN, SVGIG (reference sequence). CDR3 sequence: CAWSNRGPSPGYTF. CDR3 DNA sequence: TGTGCCTGGAGTAACAGAGGGCCATCCCCTGGCTACACCTTC. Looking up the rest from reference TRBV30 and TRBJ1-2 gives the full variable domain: SQTIHQWPATLVQPVGSPLSLECTVEGTSNPNLYWYRQAAGRGLQLLFYSVGIGQISSEVPQNLSASRPQDRQFILSSKKLLLSDSGFYLCAWSNRGPSPGYTFGSGTRLTVV.

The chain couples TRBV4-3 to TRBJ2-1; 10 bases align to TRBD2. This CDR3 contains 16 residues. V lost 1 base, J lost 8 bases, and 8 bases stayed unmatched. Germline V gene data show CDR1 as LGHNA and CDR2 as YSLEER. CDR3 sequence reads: CASSQGRAGGHYEQFF. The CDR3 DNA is TGCGCCAGCAGCCAAGGGCGAGCGGGAGGGCACTATGAGCAGTTCTTC.

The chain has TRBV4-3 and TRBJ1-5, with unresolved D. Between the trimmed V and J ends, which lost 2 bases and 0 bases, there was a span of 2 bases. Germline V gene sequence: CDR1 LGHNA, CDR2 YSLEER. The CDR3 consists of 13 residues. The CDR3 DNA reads TGCGCCAGCAGCCAAAATAGCAATCAGCCCCAGCATTTT. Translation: CASSQNSNQPQHF.

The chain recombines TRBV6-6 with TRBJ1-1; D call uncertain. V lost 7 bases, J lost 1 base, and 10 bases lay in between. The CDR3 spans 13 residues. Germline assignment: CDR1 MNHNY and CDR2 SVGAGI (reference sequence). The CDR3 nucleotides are TGTGCCAGCATTTATCTTGGGAACACTGAAGCTTTCTTT. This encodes CASIYLGNTEAFF.

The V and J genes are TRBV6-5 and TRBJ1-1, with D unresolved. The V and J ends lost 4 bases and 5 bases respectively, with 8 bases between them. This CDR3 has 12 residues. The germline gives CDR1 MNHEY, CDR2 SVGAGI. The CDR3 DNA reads TGTGCCAGCAGTTGGACCGGGACTGAAGCTTTCTTT. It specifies CASSWTGTEAFF.

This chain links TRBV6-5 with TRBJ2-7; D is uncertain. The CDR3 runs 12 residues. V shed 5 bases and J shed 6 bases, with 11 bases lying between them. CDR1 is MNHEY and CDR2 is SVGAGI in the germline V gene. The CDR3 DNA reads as TGTGCCAGCAGTACACTAATGAGCGAGCAGTACTTC. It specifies CASSTLMSEQYF.

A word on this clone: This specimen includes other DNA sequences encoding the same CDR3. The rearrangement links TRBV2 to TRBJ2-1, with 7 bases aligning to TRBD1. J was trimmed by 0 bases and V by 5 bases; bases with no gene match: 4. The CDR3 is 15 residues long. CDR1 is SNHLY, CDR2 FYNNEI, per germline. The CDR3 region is CASSLTGSSYNEQFF. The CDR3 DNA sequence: TGTGCCAGCAGTCTGACAGGGAGCTCCTACAATGAGCAGTTCTTC.

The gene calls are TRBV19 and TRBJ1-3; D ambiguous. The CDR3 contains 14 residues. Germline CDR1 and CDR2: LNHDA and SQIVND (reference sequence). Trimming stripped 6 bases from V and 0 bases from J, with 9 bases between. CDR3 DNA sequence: TGTGCCAGTAGCCCATGGACCTCTGGAAACACCATATATTTT. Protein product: CASSPWTSGNTIYF.

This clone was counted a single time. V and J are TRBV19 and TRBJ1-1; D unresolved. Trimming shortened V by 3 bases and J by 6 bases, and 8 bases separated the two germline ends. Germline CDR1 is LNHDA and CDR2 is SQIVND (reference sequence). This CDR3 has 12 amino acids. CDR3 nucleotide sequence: TGTGCCAGTAGTATTTACGGGTCTGAAGCTTTCTTT. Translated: CASSIYGSEAFF.

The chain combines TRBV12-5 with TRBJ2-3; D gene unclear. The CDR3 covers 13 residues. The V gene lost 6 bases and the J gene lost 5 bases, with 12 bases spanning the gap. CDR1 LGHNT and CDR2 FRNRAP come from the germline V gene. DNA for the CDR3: TGTGCTAGTGGACCCCACCCCAGAGATACGCAGTATTTT. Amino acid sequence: CASGPHPRDTQYF.

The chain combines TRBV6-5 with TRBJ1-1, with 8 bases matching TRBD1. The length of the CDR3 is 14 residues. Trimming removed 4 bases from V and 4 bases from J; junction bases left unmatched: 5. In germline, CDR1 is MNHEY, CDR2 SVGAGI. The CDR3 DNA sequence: TGTGCCAGCAGTTTTTATACAGGGGGCACTGAAGCTTTCTTT. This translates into CASSFYTGGTEAFF.

The CDR3 protein is CASSSRLAGALTYNEQFF. DNA for the CDR3: TGTGCCAGCAGTTCCAGACTAGCGGGGGCCCTAACCTACAATGAGCAGTTCTTC. The gene calls are TRBV27 and TRBJ2-1; 12 positions agree with TRBD2. Trimming at V came to 4 bases and at J to 2 bases, leaving 9 bases not matched to a gene. In germline, CDR1 is MNHEY, CDR2 SMNVEV (reference sequence). This CDR3 comprises 18 residues.

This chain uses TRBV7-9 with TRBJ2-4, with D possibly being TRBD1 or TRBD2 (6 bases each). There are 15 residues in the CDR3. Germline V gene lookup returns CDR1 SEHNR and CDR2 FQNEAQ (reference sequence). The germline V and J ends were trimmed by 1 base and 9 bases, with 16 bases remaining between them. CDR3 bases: TGTGCCAGCAGCTTAGAGTGGGGGGCATATGGCATTCAGTACTTC. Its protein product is CASSLEWGAYGIQYF.

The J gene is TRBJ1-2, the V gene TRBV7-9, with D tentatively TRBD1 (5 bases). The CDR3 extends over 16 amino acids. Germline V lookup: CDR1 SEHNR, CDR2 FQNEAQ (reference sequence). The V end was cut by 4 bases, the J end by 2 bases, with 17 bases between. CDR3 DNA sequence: TGTGCCAGCAGCTGGTACCAAGACAGAGACAACTATGGCTACACCTTC. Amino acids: CASSWYQDRDNYGYTF.

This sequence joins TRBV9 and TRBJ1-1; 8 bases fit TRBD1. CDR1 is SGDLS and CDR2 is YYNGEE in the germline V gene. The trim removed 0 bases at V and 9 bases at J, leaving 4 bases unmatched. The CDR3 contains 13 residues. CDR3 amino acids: CASSVGTGGKAFF. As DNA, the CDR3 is TGTGCCAGCAGCGTAGGAACAGGGGGGAAAGCTTTCTTT.

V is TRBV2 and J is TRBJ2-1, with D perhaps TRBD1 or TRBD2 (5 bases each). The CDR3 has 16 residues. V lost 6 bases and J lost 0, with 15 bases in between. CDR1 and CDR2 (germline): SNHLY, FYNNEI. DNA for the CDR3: TGTGCCAGCAGGTCTGGGACCACGAGCTCCTACAATGAGCAGTTCTTC. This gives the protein CASRSGTTSSYNEQFF.

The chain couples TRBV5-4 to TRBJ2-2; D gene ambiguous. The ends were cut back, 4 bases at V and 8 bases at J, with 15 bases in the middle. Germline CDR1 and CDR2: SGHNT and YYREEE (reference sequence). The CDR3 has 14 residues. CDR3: CASSPTDRSGELFF. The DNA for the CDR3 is TGTGCCAGCAGCCCGACGGACCGGTCGGGGGAGCTGTTTTTT.

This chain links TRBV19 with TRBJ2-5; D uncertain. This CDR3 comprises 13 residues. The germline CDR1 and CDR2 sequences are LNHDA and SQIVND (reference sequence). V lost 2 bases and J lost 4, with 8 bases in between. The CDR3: CASSIRVGETQYF. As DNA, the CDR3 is TGTGCCAGTAGTATACGGGTGGGAGAGACCCAGTACTTC. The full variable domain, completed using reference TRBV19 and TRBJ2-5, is DGGITQSPKYLFRKEGQNVTLSCEQNLNHDAMYWYRQDPGQGLRLIYYSQIVNDFQKGDIAEGYSVSREKKESFPLTVTSAQKNPTAFYLCASSIRVGETQYFGPGTRLLVL.

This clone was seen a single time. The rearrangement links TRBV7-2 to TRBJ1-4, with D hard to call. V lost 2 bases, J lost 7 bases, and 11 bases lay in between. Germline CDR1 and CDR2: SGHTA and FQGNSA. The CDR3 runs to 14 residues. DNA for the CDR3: TGTGCCAGCAGCTTAACCCCCGCGGGTGAAAAACTGTTTTTT. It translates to CASSLTPAGEKLFF.

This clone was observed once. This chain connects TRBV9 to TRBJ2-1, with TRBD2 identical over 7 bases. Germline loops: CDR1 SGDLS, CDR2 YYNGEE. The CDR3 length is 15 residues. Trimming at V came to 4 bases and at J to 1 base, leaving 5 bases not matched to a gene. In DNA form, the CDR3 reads TGTGCCAGCAGCCCCAGCGGGATTTCCTACAATGAGCAGTTCTTC. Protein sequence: CASSPSGISYNEQFF.

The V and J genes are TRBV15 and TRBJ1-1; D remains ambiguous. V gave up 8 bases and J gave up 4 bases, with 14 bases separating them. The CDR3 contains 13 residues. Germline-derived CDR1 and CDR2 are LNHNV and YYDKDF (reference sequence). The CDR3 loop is CATGEAEGTEAFF. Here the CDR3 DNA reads TGTGCCACCGGCGAAGCTGAAGGCACTGAAGCTTTCTTT.

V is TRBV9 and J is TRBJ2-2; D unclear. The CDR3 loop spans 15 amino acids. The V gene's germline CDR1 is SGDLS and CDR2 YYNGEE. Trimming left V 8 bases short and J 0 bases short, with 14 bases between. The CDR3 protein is CARPLEPSNTGELFF. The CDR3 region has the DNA TGTGCCAGACCCTTAGAGCCGTCGAACACCGGGGAGCTGTTTTTT.

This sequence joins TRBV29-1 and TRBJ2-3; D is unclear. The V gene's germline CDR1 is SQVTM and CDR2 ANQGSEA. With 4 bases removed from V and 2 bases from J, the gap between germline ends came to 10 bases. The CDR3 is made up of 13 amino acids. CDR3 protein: CSVVVSFTDTQYF. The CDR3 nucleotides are TGCAGCGTTGTAGTCAGTTTCACAGATACGCAGTATTTT.